Presented here are 29 T cell receptor beta chains from one specimen sequenced in a study of beta chain features in type 1 diabetes. The antigens of these receptors remain unknown. Study-level points and caveats: The study found moderately but significantly shorter TCRB CDR3s in all four CD4+ subsets of Type 1 diabetes patients.

Expressed TCRB transcripts were sequenced because the isolated RNA had all been reverse transcribed beforehand. This table comes from immunoSEQ multiplex PCR, and its TCRdb copy is limited to in-frame clones, with some not included. The sample consists of a few hundred thousand clones, approximately 13% of them appearing once. The specimen sequenced was naive CD4+ T cells from blood. Source of these receptors: a woman between 18 and 29 years old with type 1 diabetes.

The gene calls are TRBV6-5 and TRBJ2-7, with TRBD2 identical over 8 bases. Germline V gives CDR1 MNHEY, CDR2 SVGAGI. V trimming: 8 bases; J trimming: 6 bases; junction bases outside the gene matches: 9. This CDR3 has 13 residues. The CDR3 nucleotides read TGTGCCAGCCTAGCGGGCCCGCTGGGCGAGCAGTACTTC. This translates into CASLAGPLGEQYF.

This rearrangement joins TRBV7-8 to TRBJ2-7, with 11 bases that match TRBD2. The CDR3 covers 15 residues. The trim removed 5 bases at V and 6 bases at J, leaving 9 bases unmatched. CDR1 and CDR2 from the germline V gene are SGHVS and FQNEAQ. DNA of the CDR3: TGTGCCAGCAGCCGGGAACTAGCGGGAGTACGCGAGCAGTACGTC. Residues: CASSRELAGVREQYV.

This clone occurred a few times. This chain links TRBV7-2 with TRBJ2-7, with 14 bases that match TRBD2. The CDR3 covers 14 residues. Trimming cost V 5 bases and J 7 bases; bases outside gene matches: 4. Germline lookup yields CDR1 SGHTA and CDR2 FQGNSA. CDR3 residues: CASSLGLAGAEQYF. The CDR3 bases are TGTGCCAGCAGCCTGGGACTAGCGGGAGCAGAGCAGTACTTC.

This chain joins TRBV6-5 and TRBJ1-2, with D maybe TRBD1 (5 bases). The germline gives CDR1 MNHEY, CDR2 SVGAGI. This CDR3 has 15 amino acids. V was cut by 2 bases and J by 5 bases, with 15 bases left in between. The CDR3 protein is CASSYEGPSVYGYTF. The CDR3 DNA sequence: TGTGCCAGCAGTTACGAGGGACCTAGCGTGTATGGCTACACCTTC.

The V call is TRBV28, the J call TRBJ1-5, with 8 bases identical to TRBD1. Trimming at V came to 7 bases and at J to 3 bases, leaving 11 bases not matched to a gene. Germline values: CDR1 MDHEN, CDR2 SYDVKM. The CDR3 is 16 residues long. This chain's CDR3 is CASTKSRGLLNQPQHF. The CDR3 DNA sequence: TGTGCCAGCACGAAGAGCAGGGGGCTGCTCAATCAGCCCCAGCATTTT.

This chain links TRBV4-2 with TRBJ2-3, with D perhaps TRBD2 (6 bases). The CDR3 length is 16 residues. Deletions cut 4 bases from V and 1 base from J, with 15 bases between. In germline, CDR1 is LGHNA, CDR2 YNFKEQ. The CDR3 DNA reads TGTGCCAGCAGCCTCAAGGTTAGCGGCGGCACAGATACGCAGTATTTT. This codes for CASSLKVSGGTDTQYF.

This clone was picked up a small number of times. The chain joins TRBV27 to TRBJ1-5; tentatively, D is TRBD1 (6 bases). V lost 6 bases, J lost 4 bases, and 7 bases lay in between. The germline gives CDR1 MNHEY, CDR2 SMNVEV (reference sequence). This CDR3 contains 12 residues. The CDR3 bases are TGTGCCAGCAGCACAGGGAATCAGCCCCAGCATTTT. Its protein product is CASSTGNQPQHF.

The rearrangement links TRBV15 to TRBJ1-2, with D perhaps TRBD1 (5 bases). The CDR3 totals 17 residues. Germline CDR1 and CDR2: LNHNV and YYDKDF (reference sequence). Trimming removed 3 bases at V and 2 bases at J, with 19 bases between. CDR3 loop: CATSSDLPGHENYGYTF. The CDR3 bases are TGTGCCACCAGCAGTGACTTACCCGGACATGAGAACTATGGCTACACCTTC.

This chain connects TRBV5-1 to TRBJ2-7; D remains unclear. Trimming stripped 0 bases from V and 5 bases from J, with 6 bases between. The length of the CDR3 is 12 residues. Germline CDR1 reads SGHRS; CDR2 reads YFSETQ. DNA of the CDR3: TGCGCCAGCAGCTTGGACCTACACGAGCAGTACTTC. Its protein product is CASSLDLHEQYF.

This clone was detected only a few times. V usage is TRBV19 and J usage is TRBJ2-1, with 8 bases aligning to TRBD1. This CDR3 is 16 amino acids long. Per the germline V gene, CDR1 is LNHDA and CDR2 is SQIVND (reference sequence). Unmatched junction bases numbered 18, after V lost 6 bases and J lost 11 bases. The CDR3 loop reads CASRDRAQGVLMKQFF. The CDR3, as DNA: TGTGCCAGTAGGGACCGGGCACAGGGGGTATTAATGAAGCAGTTCTTC.

This sequence joins TRBV9 and TRBJ2-1; 7 nucleotides line up with TRBD2. Germline lookup yields CDR1 SGDLS and CDR2 YYNGEE. Germline trimming cut 1 base from V and 7 bases from J; bases unmatched to any gene: 5. CDR3 length equals 14 residues. CDR3 in DNA: TGTGCCAGCAGCGTAATCGCGGGAGTTAATGAGCAGTTCTTC. It translates to CASSVIAGVNEQFF.

This clone came up a few times. This sequence joins TRBV20-1 and TRBJ2-1; D uncertain. Trimming stripped 5 bases from V and 5 bases from J, with 7 bases between. Germline loops: CDR1 DFQATT, CDR2 SNEGSKA (reference sequence). CDR3 length: 11 residues. The CDR3 protein is CSAATNNEQFF. The CDR3 DNA follows: TGCAGTGCTGCGACAAACAATGAGCAGTTCTTC.

This clone was picked up a small number of times. The rearrangement joins TRBV9 to TRBJ2-2, with TRBD2 as a possible D gene (6 bases). V was clipped by 2 bases and J by 4 bases, with 24 bases between them. Looked up from germline, CDR1 is SGDLS and CDR2 is YYNGEE. This CDR3 contains 19 residues. In DNA form, the CDR3 reads TGTGCCAGCAGCGTCCCCTTTGGGGCAGGGTACGGGGGCACCGGGGAGCTGTTTTTT. Encoded protein: CASSVPFGAGYGGTGELFF.

The chain recombines TRBV5-1 with TRBJ2-5; TRBD2 agrees at 10 bases. Germline CDR1 SGHRS, CDR2 YFSETQ. The V segment lost 7 bases and the J segment 4 bases; nucleotides outside the gene matches: 10. This CDR3 is 15 amino acids long. CDR3 sequence (DNA): TGCGCCAGCTCAAGAGGACTAGCGGTGGGAGAGACCCAGTACTTC. Protein: CASSRGLAVGETQYF.

This clone was seen only a few times. The chain combines TRBV10-2 with TRBJ1-1, with D uncertain. The CDR3 runs to 12 residues. V lost 5 bases, J lost 3 bases, and 7 bases lay in between. Germline CDR1 and CDR2: WSHSY and SAAADI. The CDR3 DNA sequence: TGCGCCAGCAGTCGGGGAGACACTGAAGCTTTCTTT. Amino acids: CASSRGDTEAFF.

In nucleotides, the CDR3 is TGTGCCTGGAGAAACTGGGGGGGCCCTAGGATTGAGCAGTTCTTC. Amino acid sequence: CAWRNWGGPRIEQFF. V is TRBV30 and J is TRBJ2-1, with D possibly TRBD2 on 7 matching bases. The length of the CDR3 is 15 residues. Germline lookup yields CDR1 GTSNPN and CDR2 SVGIG (reference sequence). V was trimmed by 3 bases and J by 9 bases, leaving 21 bases between them.

This clone came up a few times. The chain couples TRBV11-2 to TRBJ1-1; D gene ambiguous. Germline CDR1 reads SGHAT; CDR2 reads FQNNGV. The CDR3 length is 13 residues. V was pared by 1 base and J by 3 bases, with 6 bases between. For the CDR3, the DNA is TGTGCCAGCAGCTTAGCCGGGTACACTGAAGCTTTCTTT. This codes for CASSLAGYTEAFF.

In its sample, this clone was seen a few times. The CDR3: CASSTTEDYGYTF. The CDR3 DNA reads TGTGCCAGCAGCACCACGGAGGACTATGGCTACACCTTC. This chain links TRBV11-3 with TRBJ1-2; unclear D gene. V lost 5 bases to trimming and J lost 3 bases, with 10 bases between them. This CDR3 spans 13 amino acids. Germline lookup yields CDR1 SGHNT and CDR2 YENEEA.

This chain uses TRBV7-7 with TRBJ2-5, with D possibly being TRBD2 (6 bases). This CDR3 contains 15 residues. Per germline, CDR1 SSHAT and CDR2 FNYEAQ (reference sequence). The germline V and J ends were trimmed by 7 bases and 1 base, with 16 bases remaining between them. This CDR3 reads CASTLGGTFQETQYF. The CDR3 DNA reads as TGTGCCAGCACCCTTGGGGGGACCTTCCAAGAGACCCAGTACTTC.

This clone came up a few times. The V call is TRBV6-5, the J call TRBJ1-5, with a tentative D call TRBD1 (5 bases). Germline values: CDR1 MNHEY, CDR2 SVGAGI. This CDR3 contains 13 residues. V lost 6 bases to trimming and J lost 6 bases, with 12 bases between them. CDR3 in amino acids: CASSPHRSQPQHF. The CDR3, as DNA: TGTGCCAGCAGCCCTCACAGGTCTCAGCCCCAGCATTTT.

The chain joins TRBV29-1 to TRBJ1-4; the D is unclear. CDR3 size: 12 residues. Germline V gene data show CDR1 as SQVTM and CDR2 as ANQGSEA. V lost 6 bases and J 5 bases, leaving 10 bases between the germline ends. This CDR3 reads CSVATQNEKLFF. CDR3 nucleotides: TGCAGCGTCGCCACCCAGAATGAAAAACTGTTTTTT. The full variable domain, with the rest looked up from reference TRBV29-1 and TRBJ1-4, is SAVISQKPSRDICQRGTSLTIQCQVDSQVTMMFWYRQQPGQSLTLIATANQGSEATYESGFVIDKFPISRPNLTFSTLTVSNMSPEDSSIYLCSVATQNEKLFFGSGTQLSVL.

The chain is built from TRBV11-2 and TRBJ2-5; 7 nucleotides align to TRBD2. The CDR3 contains 15 residues. With V trimmed by 2 bases and J by 4 bases, 7 bases remained unmatched. From germline, CDR1 is SGHAT and CDR2 FQNNGV. DNA for the CDR3: TGTGCCAGCAGCTTACCGGGAGGCTGGGGAGAGACCCAGTACTTC. Its protein is CASSLPGGWGETQYF.

The chain employs TRBV5-1 and TRBJ1-4; D perhaps matches TRBD1 (5 bases). Germline V gene lookup returns CDR1 SGHRS and CDR2 YFSETQ. The CDR3 extends over 15 amino acids. V was clipped by 4 bases and J by 8 bases, with 18 bases between them. Written as DNA, the CDR3 is TGCGCCAGCAGCGCCAGGGTTGCTGGTAACGAAAAACTGTTTTTT. It is translated as CASSARVAGNEKLFF.

The chain joins TRBV6-9 to TRBJ2-5; tentative D call: TRBD1 (5 bases). Germline lookup yields CDR1 MNHGY and CDR2 SVAAGI. CDR3 size: 14 residues. V lost 0 bases to trimming and J lost 2 bases, with 7 bases between them. As DNA, the CDR3 is TGTGCCAGCAGTTATTCCGACAGACAAGAGACCCAGTACTTC. Amino acids: CASSYSDRQETQYF.

This clone appeared a few times. This chain joins TRBV28 and TRBJ2-4; D not certain. The CDR3 extends over 15 amino acids. Trimming shortened V by 1 base and J by 7 bases, and 14 bases separated the two germline ends. Germline CDR1 and CDR2: MDHEN and SYDVKM. The CDR3 region is CASSLSVSGLNIQYF. The DNA of the CDR3 is TGTGCCAGCAGTTTATCGGTCTCGGGTTTGAACATTCAGTACTTC.

The sample holds a few counts of this clone. The DNA for the CDR3 is TGTGCCAGCAGCGTAGCGGCCGGGGACTACAATGAGCAGTTCTTC. Encoded protein: CASSVAAGDYNEQFF. The V gene is TRBV9, the J gene TRBJ2-1, with a tentative D call TRBD2 (5 bases). Trimming took off 0 bases at V and 3 bases at J, with 10 bases between the two ends. Germline V gives CDR1 SGDLS, CDR2 YYNGEE. The CDR3 covers 15 residues.

This clone turned up a few times. The chain couples TRBV18 to TRBJ1-1; possibly TRBD1 for D (5 bases). CDR1 KGHSH and CDR2 LQKENI come from the germline V gene. The germline V and J ends were trimmed by 2 bases and 11 bases, with 15 bases remaining between them. The CDR3 is made up of 13 amino acids. CDR3 nucleotide sequence: TGTGCCAGCTCACCAAACGAGGTAGCAGGGGCTTTCTTT. This sequence encodes CASSPNEVAGAFF. The full variable domain, with the rest looked up from reference TRBV18 and TRBJ1-1, is NAGVMQNPRHLVRRRGQEARLRCSPMKGHSHVYWYRQLPEEGLKFMVYLQKENIIDESGMPKERFSAEFPKEGPSILRIQQVVRGDSAAYFCASSPNEVAGAFFGQGTRLTVV.

In its sample, this clone was seen a few times. V is TRBV11-2 and J is TRBJ2-4, with a tentative D call TRBD2 (5 bases). This CDR3 contains 17 residues. Per the germline V gene, CDR1 is SGHAT and CDR2 is FQNNGV. Trimming cost V 5 bases and J 3 bases, with 20 bases left between them. Here the CDR3 DNA reads TGTGCCAGCAGCCAAGCGAGGCCCCTCCGGGGCAAAAACATTCAGTACTTC. Translated: CASSQARPLRGKNIQYF. The complete variable domain, with remaining parts taken from reference TRBV11-2 and TRBJ2-4, reads EAGVAQSPRYKIIEKRQSVAFWCNPISGHATLYWYQQILGQGPKLLIQFQNNGVVDDSQLPKDRFSAERLKGVDSTLKIQPAKLEDSAVYLCASSQARPLRGKNIQYFGAGTRLSVL.

The genes are TRBV6-5 and TRBJ2-7; 10 bases agree with TRBD1. V lost 5 bases to trimming and J lost 0 bases; unmatched junction nucleotides: 4. CDR1 and CDR2 (germline): MNHEY, SVGAGI. CDR3 size: 15 residues. The chain's CDR3 is CASSLGTGASYEQYF. CDR3 bases: TGTGCCAGCAGTCTTGGGACAGGGGCCTCCTACGAGCAGTACTTC.